Listed below are T cell receptor beta chains from one sample, sequenced in a study of regulatory T cells in long-lasting Graves disease. TCRdb passed the multiplex PCR reads through MiXCR, listing each CDR3 protein once. The sample holds a few hundred thousand distinct CDR3 sequences, 20% to 25% seen once. The sequences come from peripheral blood mononuclear cells (PBMCs), collected when the disease was refractory, from a patient treated with antithyroid drugs. Source of these receptors: a female donor with Graves disease. CDR3s include the opening cysteine and the closing phenylalanine or tryptophan. Each record gives: V gene, J gene, CDR3 protein.

v_call: TRBV10-3
j_call: TRBJ2-2
cdr3_aa: CAISESHSGTFGELFF

v_call: TRBV24-1
j_call: TRBJ2-1
cdr3_aa: CATSDFRRELSYNEQFF

v_call: TRBV25-1
j_call: TRBJ1-1
cdr3_aa: CASSDNRGNTEAFF

v_call: TRBV14
j_call: TRBJ1-2
cdr3_aa: CASSQDFLGYTF

v_call: TRBV6-1
j_call: TRBJ2-7
cdr3_aa: CASSEEIDRVLYEQYF

v_call: TRBV12-3/TRBV12-4
j_call: TRBJ1-1
cdr3_aa: CASSFFLTEAFF

v_call: TRBV7-2
j_call: TRBJ2-5
cdr3_aa: CASSLEGPTARETQYF

v_call: TRBV12-3/TRBV12-4
j_call: TRBJ2-1
cdr3_aa: CASRPLLAINEQFF

v_call: TRBV28
j_call: TRBJ2-7
cdr3_aa: CASSGTEPYEQYF

v_call: TRBV20-1
j_call: TRBJ2-7
cdr3_aa: CSAPSAGETSYEQYF

v_call: TRBV7-9
j_call: TRBJ2-7
cdr3_aa: CASSLLPGTASSYEQYF

v_call: TRBV2
j_call: TRBJ2-1
cdr3_aa: CASGGLASYNEQFF

v_call: TRBV6-2/TRBV6-3
j_call: TRBJ1-1
cdr3_aa: CASSYSIAPGGTEAFF

v_call: TRBV2
j_call: TRBJ2-7
cdr3_aa: CASSGSTGDYEQYF

v_call: TRBV28
j_call: TRBJ1-2
cdr3_aa: CATFSSGTGANYGYTF

v_call: TRBV28
j_call: TRBJ2-7
cdr3_aa: CASSLQGPNWEQYF

v_call: TRBV28
j_call: TRBJ2-2
cdr3_aa: CASSDPTVNTGELFF

v_call: TRBV2
j_call: TRBJ2-7
cdr3_aa: CASTLSNEQYF

v_call: TRBV28
j_call: TRBJ1-5
cdr3_aa: CASSFLGIGNQPQHF

v_call: TRBV20-1
j_call: TRBJ2-7
cdr3_aa: CSARVERQGGEQYF

v_call: TRBV20-1
j_call: TRBJ2-1
cdr3_aa: CSVPAGGPRNEQFF

v_call: TRBV6-1
j_call: TRBJ2-2
cdr3_aa: CASSSEYYGELFF

v_call: TRBV3-1
j_call: TRBJ2-7
cdr3_aa: CASSQDLGGTYEQYF

v_call: TRBV19
j_call: TRBJ1-5
cdr3_aa: CASSLRDRGVEINQPQHF

v_call: TRBV6-5
j_call: TRBJ2-7
cdr3_aa: CASSYWGEQYF

v_call: TRBV20-1
j_call: TRBJ1-4
cdr3_aa: CSARPGTGGVEKLFF

v_call: TRBV2
j_call: TRBJ2-1
cdr3_aa: CASARLATNNEQFF

v_call: TRBV29-1
j_call: TRBJ2-7
cdr3_aa: CSVEDLNEQYF

v_call: TRBV24-1
j_call: TRBJ1-5
cdr3_aa: CATGGTENQPQHF

v_call: TRBV7-9
j_call: TRBJ2-1
cdr3_aa: CASSLFQRGQFF

v_call: TRBV30
j_call: TRBJ1-2
cdr3_aa: CAWSVDRNYGYTF

v_call: TRBV6-1
j_call: TRBJ1-5
cdr3_aa: CASSEAHTPYSNQPQHF

v_call: TRBV7-9
j_call: TRBJ1-6
cdr3_aa: CASSLASLGGNSPLHF

v_call: TRBV5-1
j_call: TRBJ1-1
cdr3_aa: CASSLGAGANTEAFF

v_call: TRBV28
j_call: TRBJ2-7
cdr3_aa: CASHAGGSYEQYF

v_call: TRBV11-2
j_call: TRBJ2-3
cdr3_aa: CASSPTGLPTDTQYF

v_call: TRBV6-1
j_call: TRBJ1-3
cdr3_aa: CASSREDTIYF

v_call: TRBV7-3
j_call: TRBJ2-3
cdr3_aa: CASSQIGTGSSTDTQYF

v_call: TRBV3-1
j_call: TRBJ2-7
cdr3_aa: CASSQGASVTYEQYF

v_call: TRBV20-1
j_call: TRBJ1-2
cdr3_aa: CSATRDRGYGYTF

v_call: TRBV7-3
j_call: TRBJ1-1
cdr3_aa: CASSLGDLDTEAFF

v_call: TRBV29-1
j_call: TRBJ1-2
cdr3_aa: CSVVQGPSYTF

v_call: TRBV5-1
j_call: TRBJ1-1
cdr3_aa: CASAPDPRTPEAFF

v_call: TRBV10-1
j_call: TRBJ1-1
cdr3_aa: CASSEFDSPAFF

v_call: TRBV2
j_call: TRBJ1-2
cdr3_aa: CASSEQEHGYTF

v_call: TRBV28
j_call: TRBJ2-3
cdr3_aa: CASSPPFGGITDTQYF

v_call: TRBV19
j_call: TRBJ2-7
cdr3_aa: CASRTGTGASYEQYF

v_call: TRBV5-1
j_call: TRBJ2-7
cdr3_aa: CASSLDNWYEQYF

v_call: TRBV4-1
j_call: TRBJ1-2
cdr3_aa: CASSQDRVNYGYTF

v_call: TRBV5-1
j_call: TRBJ2-7
cdr3_aa: CASSLDSGGSNEQYF

v_call: TRBV7-6
j_call: TRBJ1-6
cdr3_aa: CASSLVGESGNSPLHF

v_call: TRBV29-1
j_call: TRBJ1-4
cdr3_aa: CSVREADEKLFF

v_call: TRBV15
j_call: TRBJ2-4
cdr3_aa: CATSRARTSGTDLAKNIQYF

v_call: TRBV10-3
j_call: TRBJ2-7
cdr3_aa: CAISRGAGGPYEQYF

v_call: TRBV4-1
j_call: TRBJ1-1
cdr3_aa: CASSQRQESNTEAFF

v_call: TRBV11-2
j_call: TRBJ2-1
cdr3_aa: CASSQGASSYNEQFF

v_call: TRBV6-1
j_call: TRBJ1-5
cdr3_aa: CASTRGTDLSNQPQHF

v_call: TRBV6-2/TRBV6-3
j_call: TRBJ2-1
cdr3_aa: CASLRAGGANNEQFF

v_call: TRBV2
j_call: TRBJ2-7
cdr3_aa: CASNSGLGTGGDF